The 25 T cell receptor beta chains in this list originate from one sample, sequenced in a study of cytomegalovirus exposure and HLA in healthy donors (dated by TCRdb to 2016 to 2017). Libraries were prepared through the immunoSEQ multiplex PCR assay. For the multiplex PCR, a mixture combining 60 forward primers for TCR Vbeta segments and 13 reverse primers for TCR Jbeta segments was used. This immuneACCESS table, as held by TCRdb, lists in-frame sequences with V and J called but not all clones. Of the missing ones, under half trace to an unresolved V gene in checked studies; the others have no known cause. This sample lists under 200,000 clones; more than 65% were detected once. The top ten constitute less than 3.5% of the sample. The sample taken for sequencing was PBMCs. The origin of the receptors is a woman aged 40-49 years in good health and CMV-seropositive.

V is TRBV5-4 and J is TRBJ1-2; TRBD1 agrees at 7 bases. The germline CDR1 and CDR2 sequences are SGHNT and YYREEE (reference sequence). This CDR3 is built from 16 residues. Trimming at V came to 6 bases and at J to 6 bases, leaving 17 bases not matched to a gene. The CDR3 reads CASNMKGARIMDGYTF. As DNA, the CDR3 is TGTGCCAGCAACATGAAGGGGGCGCGGATTATGGATGGCTACACCTTC.

The V and J genes are TRBV6-5 and TRBJ1-5; 7 bases are shared with TRBD1. The CDR3 contains 15 residues. Germline CDR1 MNHEY, CDR2 SVGAGI. V was clipped by 4 bases and J by 3 bases; unmatched bases: 6. The CDR3 region has the DNA TGTGCCAGCAGTTTAAAACAGGGGCTCAATCAGCCCCAGCATTTT. This gives the protein CASSLKQGLNQPQHF.

The chain couples TRBV5-6 to TRBJ1-2; TRBD1 matches 7 bases. V shed 1 base and J 4 bases; nucleotides not matched to a gene: 4. From germline, CDR1 is SGHDT and CDR2 YYEEEE. This CDR3 is 14 amino acids long. The CDR3: CASSLRGGSYGYTF. Written as DNA, the CDR3 is TGTGCCAGCAGCTTGCGAGGGGGCAGCTATGGCTACACCTTC.

On this clone: An end of the junction does not agree with germline; a read error may underlie this. The chain recombines TRBV7-7 with TRBJ2-3; the D gene is possibly TRBD1 (5 bases). Looked up from germline, CDR1 is SSHAT and CDR2 is FNYEAQ (reference sequence). The CDR3 loop spans 15 amino acids. CDR3 residues: CASSLVGRGTDTQYF. DNA for the CDR3: TGTGCTAGCAGCTTAGTAGGCAGGGGCACAGATACGCAGTATTTT.

The rearrangement uses TRBV10-1 and TRBJ2-1; D possibly corresponds to TRBD2 (6 bases). The CDR3 length is 18 residues. Deletions cut 0 bases from V and 0 bases from J, with 15 bases between. Germline CDR1 WNHNN, CDR2 SYGVQD (reference sequence). CDR3 sequence reads: CASSESAGLQGSYNEQFF. DNA of the CDR3: TGCGCCAGCAGTGAGTCGGCGGGGCTCCAAGGCTCCTACAATGAGCAGTTCTTC.

The chain employs TRBV7-3 and TRBJ2-3, with 10 bases identical to TRBD2. V was clipped by 5 bases and J by 4 bases; unmatched bases: 6. The CDR3 spans 15 residues. Germline CDR1 reads SGHTA; CDR2 reads FQGTGA. CDR3 residues: CASSPAGGRADTQYF. The CDR3 DNA reads TGTGCCAGCAGCCCAGCGGGGGGGCGGGCAGATACGCAGTATTTT.

Regarding this clone: A junction end diverges from the germline sequence, so it may reflect a read error. V is TRBV6-6 and J is TRBJ1-2, with D perhaps TRBD1 (5 bases). The germline gives CDR1 MNHNY, CDR2 SVGAGI (reference sequence). The CDR3 has 13 residues. CDR3 bases: TGTGCCAGCAAAAACCCAGGGTATGACGGCTACCCCTTC. Residues: CASKNPGYDGYPF.

This rearrangement joins TRBV10-3 to TRBJ1-5, with D possibly being TRBD1 (5 bases). This CDR3 has 13 amino acids. The germline gives CDR1 ENHRY, CDR2 SYGVKD. The V end was cut by 2 bases, the J end by 5 bases, with 7 bases between. CDR3 region: CAISETGDQPQHF. The CDR3 region has the DNA TGTGCCATCAGTGAGACAGGCGATCAGCCCCAGCATTTT.

In this sample, this clone turned up a few times. The chain uses TRBV18 and TRBJ1-2, with 9 positions matching TRBD1. The ends lost 4 bases at V and 4 bases at J; junction bases unmatched: 7. CDR1 is KGHSH and CDR2 is LQKENI in the germline V gene. The CDR3 consists of 15 residues. CDR3 coding DNA: TGTGCCAGCTCACTTTCGGGACAGGGACCCTATGGCTACACCTTC. The encoded protein is CASSLSGQGPYGYTF.

Only one count was recorded for this clone. The genes are TRBV27 and TRBJ2-5; TRBD1 agrees at 10 bases. The V gene's germline CDR1 is MNHEY and CDR2 SMNVEV (reference sequence). V dropped 4 bases and J dropped 11; count of bases not matched to a gene: 13. The CDR3 has 15 amino acids. CDR3 sequence (DNA): TGTGCCAGCAGTTCCCCCGGGACAGGGGTGGGAGAGCAGTACTTC. This gives the protein CASSSPGTGVGEQYF.

This clone was detected only a few times. V gene TRBV4-2 combines with J gene TRBJ2-5; 10 bases map to TRBD2. Per the germline V gene, CDR1 is LGHNA and CDR2 is YNFKEQ. The CDR3 has 15 amino acids. Trimming cost V 3 bases and J 4 bases; bases outside gene matches: 5. This CDR3 is CASSQERGGSETQYF. CDR3 coding DNA: TGTGCCAGCAGCCAGGAGCGGGGGGGCTCAGAGACCCAGTACTTC.

V is TRBV27 and J is TRBJ2-3; TRBD2 agrees at 10 bases. Germline trimming cut 0 bases from V and 0 bases from J; bases unmatched to any gene: 6. The CDR3 has 18 amino acids. Germline CDR1 reads MNHEY; CDR2 reads SMNVEV (reference sequence). The CDR3 DNA reads as TGTGCCAGCAGTTTATCAGCGGGAGGGCCTCCTAGCACAGATACGCAGTATTTT. Its translation is CASSLSAGGPPSTDTQYF.

The V and J genes are TRBV15 and TRBJ2-7; 12 bases map to TRBD2. The CDR3 has 14 residues. Germline values: CDR1 LNHNV, CDR2 YYDKDF (reference sequence). The ends lost 1 base at V and 6 bases at J; junction bases unmatched: 1. The CDR3 loop is CATSRVTSGGEQYF. The CDR3, as DNA: TGTGCCACCAGCAGAGTGACTAGCGGGGGCGAGCAGTACTTC.

This chain links TRBV5-1 with TRBJ2-1, with TRBD2 matching over 7 bases. CDR1 and CDR2 from the germline V gene are SGHRS and YFSETQ. Germline trimming cut 4 bases from V and 0 bases from J; bases unmatched to any gene: 1. The CDR3 extends over 14 amino acids. DNA of the CDR3: TGCGCCAGCAGCGGGGGGGGCTCCTACAATGAGCAGTTCTTC. Protein product: CASSGGGSYNEQFF.

The genes are TRBV28 and TRBJ2-5; D may correspond to TRBD1 or TRBD2 (5 bases each). The J call is doubtful: the DNA matches TRBJ2-7 better. The CDR3 is 12 residues long. The V gene's germline CDR1 is MDHEN and CDR2 SYDVKM. The CDR3 is CASWTGGYEQYF. CDR3 in DNA: TGTGCCAGCTGGACTGGGGGCTACGAGCAGTACTTC.

The rearrangement uses TRBV14 and TRBJ2-3; tentative D call: TRBD2 (5 bases). Deletions cut 6 bases from V and 0 bases from J, with 16 bases between. CDR3 size: 16 residues. The germline gives CDR1 SGHDN, CDR2 FVKESK. This CDR3 is CASSLLAGTSTDTQYF. CDR3 nucleotide sequence: TGTGCCAGCAGTCTTCTAGCCGGAACTAGCACAGATACGCAGTATTTT.

V gene TRBV28 combines with J gene TRBJ1-1; TRBD1 agrees at 11 bases. Germline-derived CDR1 and CDR2 are MDHEN and SYDVKM. This CDR3 has 14 amino acids. V was pared by 6 bases and J by 2 bases, with 2 bases of the junction left unmatched. This CDR3 is CASRGTGGNTEAFF. The CDR3 DNA sequence: TGTGCCAGCAGGGGGACAGGGGGAAACACTGAAGCTTTCTTT.

The chain uses TRBV27 and TRBJ2-7; a weak D match, TRBD1 (6 bases). Per the germline V gene, CDR1 is MNHEY and CDR2 is SMNVEV (reference sequence). Between the trimmed V and J ends, which lost 2 bases and 5 bases, there was a span of 19 bases. The CDR3 extends over 16 amino acids. The CDR3 coding sequence is TGTGCCAGCAGTTTAGAAGGCAGGGGCTCAGCGGACGAGCAGTACTTC. It translates to CASSLEGRGSADEQYF.

V and J are TRBV2 and TRBJ1-1; no definite D call. Trimming took off 6 bases at V and 3 bases at J, with 11 bases between the two ends. Germline values: CDR1 SNHLY, CDR2 FYNNEI. The CDR3 spans 13 residues. The CDR3 reads CASRADTYTEAFF. For the CDR3, the DNA is TGTGCCAGCAGAGCCGACACTTACACTGAAGCTTTCTTT.

The rearrangement uses TRBV16 and TRBJ2-1; 8 nucleotides match TRBD2. The CDR3 loop spans 16 amino acids. The V and J ends lost 3 bases and 4 bases, in that order; junction bases with no gene match: 8. Germline CDR1 reads KGHSY; CDR2 reads FQNENV. CDR3 residues: CASSHTPSGWYNEQFF. Here the CDR3 DNA reads TGTGCCAGCAGCCATACGCCTAGCGGGTGGTACAATGAGCAGTTCTTC. Full variable domain (outside the CDR3, taken from reference TRBV16 and TRBJ2-1): GEEVAQTPKHLVRGEGQKAKLYCAPIKGHSYVFWYQQVLKNEFKFLISFQNENVFDETGMPKERFSAKCLPNSPCSLEIQATKLEDSAVYFCASSHTPSGWYNEQFFGPGTRLTVL.

About this clone: At one end, the junction sequence differs from germline, possibly due to a read error. The CDR3: CASSPLASGGAYDEQFF. The DNA for the CDR3 is TGTGCCAGCAGCCCCCTAGCTAGCGGGGGGGCCTACGATGAGCAGTTCTTC. The V call is TRBV7-8, the J call TRBJ2-1; the match to TRBD2 covers 12 bases. Germline V gene data show CDR1 as SGHVS and CDR2 as FQNEAQ. The CDR3 extends over 17 amino acids.

CDR3 sequence: CASSLVPGMNTEAFF. CDR3 nucleotides: TGCGCCAGCAGCTTGGTCCCGGGGATGAACACTGAAGCTTTCTTT. This chain connects TRBV5-1 to TRBJ1-1; D not resolved. From germline, CDR1 is SGHRS and CDR2 YFSETQ. V lost 0 bases and J 0 bases, leaving 9 bases between the germline ends. The CDR3 spans 15 residues.

To note about this clone: Relative to the germline gene, one junction end is altered; a read error may explain this. The genes are TRBV12-5 and TRBJ1-5, with 9 bases identical to TRBD1. There are 16 residues in the CDR3. The V gene's germline CDR1 is LGHNT and CDR2 FRNRAP. The CDR3 nucleotides read TGTGCTAGTGGTTTGGGGGGACAGGGTCGCAATCAGCCCCAGAATTTT. It specifies CASGLGGQGRNQPQNF.

This chain links TRBV5-1 with TRBJ2-2; TRBD2 matches at 16 bases. Germline CDR1 is SGHRS and CDR2 is YFSETQ. CDR3 size: 17 residues. J lost 5 bases, V lost 3 bases, and 4 bases had no gene match. CDR3 residues: CASSSGLAGGKTGELFF. CDR3 DNA: TGCGCCAGCAGCTCGGGACTAGCGGGAGGGAAAACCGGGGAGCTGTTTTTT.

This clone was seen more than once but under ten times. The J gene is TRBJ1-1, the V gene TRBV4-1; 9 positions match TRBD1. CDR3 length equals 14 residues. The junction had 5 bases not matched to a gene; V was cut back by 4 bases and J by 5 bases. Per the germline V gene, CDR1 is MGHRA and CDR2 is YSYEKL. The CDR3 nucleotides are TGCGCCAGCAGCCCCCAAGGACAGGGGACTGAAGCTTTCTTT. Protein: CASSPQGQGTEAFF.